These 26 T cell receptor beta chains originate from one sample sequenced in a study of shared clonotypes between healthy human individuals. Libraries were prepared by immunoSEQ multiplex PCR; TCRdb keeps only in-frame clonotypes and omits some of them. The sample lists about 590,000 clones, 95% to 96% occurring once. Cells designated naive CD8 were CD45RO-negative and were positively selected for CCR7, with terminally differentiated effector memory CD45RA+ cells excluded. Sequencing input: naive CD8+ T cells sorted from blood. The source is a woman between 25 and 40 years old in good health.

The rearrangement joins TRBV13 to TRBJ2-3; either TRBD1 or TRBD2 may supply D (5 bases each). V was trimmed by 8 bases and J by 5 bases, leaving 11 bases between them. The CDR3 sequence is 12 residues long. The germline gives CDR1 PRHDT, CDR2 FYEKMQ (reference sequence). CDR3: CASPGQGDTQYF. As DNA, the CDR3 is TGTGCCAGCCCGGGGCAGGGAGATACGCAGTATTTT.

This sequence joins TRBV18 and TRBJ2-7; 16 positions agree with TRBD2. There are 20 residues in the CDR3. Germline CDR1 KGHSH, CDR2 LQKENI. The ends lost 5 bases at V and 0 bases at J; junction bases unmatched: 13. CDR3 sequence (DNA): TGTGCCAGCTCATCTACCGGGACTAGCGGGAGGGCCCCAAGCTCCTACGAGCAGTACTTC. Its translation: CASSSTGTSGRAPSSYEQYF.

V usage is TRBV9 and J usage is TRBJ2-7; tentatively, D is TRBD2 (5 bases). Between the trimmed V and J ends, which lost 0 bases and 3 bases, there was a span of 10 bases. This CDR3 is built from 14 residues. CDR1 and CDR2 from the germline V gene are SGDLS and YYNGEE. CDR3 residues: CASSVGEEGYEQYF. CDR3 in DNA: TGTGCCAGCAGCGTAGGAGAAGAGGGCTACGAGCAGTACTTC.

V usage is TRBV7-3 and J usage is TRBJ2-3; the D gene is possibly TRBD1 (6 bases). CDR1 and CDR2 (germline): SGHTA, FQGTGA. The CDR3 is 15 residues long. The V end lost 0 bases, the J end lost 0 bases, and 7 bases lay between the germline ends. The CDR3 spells CASSLTTGSTDTQYF. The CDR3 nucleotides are TGTGCCAGCAGCTTAACCACAGGGAGCACAGATACGCAGTATTTT.

DNA for the CDR3: TGTGCCAGCAGCTTCGACAGGGAGAATGGCTACACCTTC. Protein product: CASSFDRENGYTF. The V gene is TRBV28, the J gene TRBJ1-2; TRBD1 agrees at 7 bases. J gave up 6 bases and V 6 bases, and 7 bases lay outside the gene matches. The CDR3 runs to 13 residues. Germline V CDR1 and CDR2: MDHEN, SYDVKM.

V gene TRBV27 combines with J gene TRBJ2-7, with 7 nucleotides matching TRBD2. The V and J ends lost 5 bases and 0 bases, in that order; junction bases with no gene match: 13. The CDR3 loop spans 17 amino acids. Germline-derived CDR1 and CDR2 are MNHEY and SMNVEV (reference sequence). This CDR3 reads CASSILESSGPSYEQYF. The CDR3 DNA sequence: TGTGCCAGCAGTATACTAGAATCTAGCGGTCCCTCCTACGAGCAGTACTTC.

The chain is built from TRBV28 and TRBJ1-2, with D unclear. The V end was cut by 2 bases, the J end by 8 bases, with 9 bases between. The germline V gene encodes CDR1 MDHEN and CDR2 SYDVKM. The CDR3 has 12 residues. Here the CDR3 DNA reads TGTGCCAGCAGTTTAACCCTGACCGGCTACACCTTC. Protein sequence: CASSLTLTGYTF.

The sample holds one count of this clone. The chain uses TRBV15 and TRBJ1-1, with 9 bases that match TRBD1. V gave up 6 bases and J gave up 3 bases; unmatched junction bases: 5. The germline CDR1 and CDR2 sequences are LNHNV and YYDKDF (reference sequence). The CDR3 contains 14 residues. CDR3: CATRTGGEDTEAFF. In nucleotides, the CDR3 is TGTGCCACCAGAACAGGGGGCGAGGACACTGAAGCTTTCTTT.

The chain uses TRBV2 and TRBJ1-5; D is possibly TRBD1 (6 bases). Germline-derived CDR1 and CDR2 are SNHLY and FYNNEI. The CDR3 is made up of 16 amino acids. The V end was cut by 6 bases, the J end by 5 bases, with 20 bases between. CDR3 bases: TGTGCCAGCAGCGAGGGGGGGACAATAACTTATCAGCCCCAGCATTTT. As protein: CASSEGGTITYQPQHF. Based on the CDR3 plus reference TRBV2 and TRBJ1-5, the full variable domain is EPEVTQTPSHQVTQMGQEVILRCVPISNHLYFYWYRQILGQKVEFLVSFYNNEISEKSEIFDDQFSVERPDGSNFTLKIRSTKLEDSAMYFCASSEGGTITYQPQHFGDGTRLSIL.

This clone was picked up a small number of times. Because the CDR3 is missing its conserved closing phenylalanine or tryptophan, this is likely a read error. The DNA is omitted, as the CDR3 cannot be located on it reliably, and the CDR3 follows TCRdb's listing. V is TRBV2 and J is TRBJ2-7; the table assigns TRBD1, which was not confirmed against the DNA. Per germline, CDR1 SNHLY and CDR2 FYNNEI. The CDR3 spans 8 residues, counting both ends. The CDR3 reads CASSNGPD.

CDR3 in amino acids: CASSQAGASPVQPQHF. CDR3 DNA: TGTGCCAGCAGCCAAGCCGGAGCCTCCCCCGTTCAGCCCCAGCATTTT. The chain combines TRBV4-2 with TRBJ1-5; D gene ambiguous. The germline V and J ends were trimmed by 1 base and 6 bases, with 16 bases remaining between them. Germline CDR1 LGHNA, CDR2 YNFKEQ. This CDR3 has 16 residues.

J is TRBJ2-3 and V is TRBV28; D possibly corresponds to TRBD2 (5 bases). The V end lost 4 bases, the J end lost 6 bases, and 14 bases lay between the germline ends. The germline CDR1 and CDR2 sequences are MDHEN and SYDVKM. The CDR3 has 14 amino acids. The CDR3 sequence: CASSSRGSQDTQYF. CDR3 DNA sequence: TGTGCCAGCAGTTCCCGGGGATCGCAGGATACGCAGTATTTT.

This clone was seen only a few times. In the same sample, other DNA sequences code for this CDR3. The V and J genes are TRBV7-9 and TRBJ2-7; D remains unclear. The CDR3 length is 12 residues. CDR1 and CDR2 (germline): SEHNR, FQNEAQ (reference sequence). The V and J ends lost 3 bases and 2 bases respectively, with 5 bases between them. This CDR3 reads CASSLGTYEQYF. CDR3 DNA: TGTGCCAGCAGCTTGGGTACCTACGAGCAGTACTTC.

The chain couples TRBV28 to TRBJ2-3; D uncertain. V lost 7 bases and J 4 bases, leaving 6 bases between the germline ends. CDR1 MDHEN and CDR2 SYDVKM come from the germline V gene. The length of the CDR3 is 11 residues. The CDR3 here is CASTSADTQYF. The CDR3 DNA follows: TGTGCCAGCACGTCCGCAGATACGCAGTATTTT.

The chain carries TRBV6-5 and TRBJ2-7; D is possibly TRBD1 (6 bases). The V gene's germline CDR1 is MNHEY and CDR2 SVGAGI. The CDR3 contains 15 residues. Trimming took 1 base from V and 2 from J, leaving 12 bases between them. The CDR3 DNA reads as TGTGCCAGCAGTTACTTAGCAGGGGATGCCTACGAGCAGTACTTC. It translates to CASSYLAGDAYEQYF.

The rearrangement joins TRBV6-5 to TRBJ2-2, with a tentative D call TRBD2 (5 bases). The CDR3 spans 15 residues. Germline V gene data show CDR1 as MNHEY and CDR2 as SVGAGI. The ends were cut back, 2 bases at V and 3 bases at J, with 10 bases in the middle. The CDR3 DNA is TGTGCCAGCAGTTACGCCGGGGTTTACACCGGGGAGCTGTTTTTT. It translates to CASSYAGVYTGELFF.

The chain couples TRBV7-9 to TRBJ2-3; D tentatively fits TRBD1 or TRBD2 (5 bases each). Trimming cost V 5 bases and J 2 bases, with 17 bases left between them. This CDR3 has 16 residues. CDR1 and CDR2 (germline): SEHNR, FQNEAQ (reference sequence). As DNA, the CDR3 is TGTGCCAGCAGCGAAGAGGGGTTTGCTCACACAGATACGCAGTATTTT. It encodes CASSEEGFAHTDTQYF.

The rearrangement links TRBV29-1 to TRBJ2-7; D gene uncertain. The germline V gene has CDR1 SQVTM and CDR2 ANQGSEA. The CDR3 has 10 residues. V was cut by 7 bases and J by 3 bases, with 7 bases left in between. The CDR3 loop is CSALNYEQYF. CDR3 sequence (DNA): TGCAGCGCTCTAAACTACGAGCAGTACTTC.

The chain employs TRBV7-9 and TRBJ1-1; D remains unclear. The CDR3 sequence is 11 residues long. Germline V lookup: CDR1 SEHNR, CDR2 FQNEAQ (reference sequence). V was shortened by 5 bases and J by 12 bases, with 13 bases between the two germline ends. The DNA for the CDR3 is TGTGCCAGCAGCCAAACCAGCCAAACTTTCTTT. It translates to CASSQTSQTFF.

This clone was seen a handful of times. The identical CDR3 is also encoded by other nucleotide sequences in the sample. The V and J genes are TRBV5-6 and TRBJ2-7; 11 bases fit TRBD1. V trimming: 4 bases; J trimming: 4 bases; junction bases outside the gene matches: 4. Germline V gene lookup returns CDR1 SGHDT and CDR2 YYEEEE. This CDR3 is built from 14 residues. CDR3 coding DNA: TGTGCCAGCAGCCCCGGGACAGGGGGATACGAGCAGTACTTC. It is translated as CASSPGTGGYEQYF.

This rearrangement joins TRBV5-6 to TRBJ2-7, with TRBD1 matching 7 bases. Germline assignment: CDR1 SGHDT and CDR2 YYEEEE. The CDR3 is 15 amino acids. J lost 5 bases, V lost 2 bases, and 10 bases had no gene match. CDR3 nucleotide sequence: TGTGCCAGCAGCTTAGTCCGGGACAGTTACGACGAGCAGTACTTC. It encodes CASSLVRDSYDEQYF. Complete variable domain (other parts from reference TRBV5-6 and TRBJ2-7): DAGVTQSPTHLIKTRGQQVTLRCSPKSGHDTVSWYQQALGQGPQFIFQYYEEEERQRGNFPDRFSGHQFPNYSSELNVNALLLGDSALYLCASSLVRDSYDEQYFGPGTRLTVT.

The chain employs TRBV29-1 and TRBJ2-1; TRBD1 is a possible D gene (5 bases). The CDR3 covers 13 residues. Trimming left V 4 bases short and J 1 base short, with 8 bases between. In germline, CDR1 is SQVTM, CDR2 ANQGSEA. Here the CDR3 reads CSVVTESYNEQFF. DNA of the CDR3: TGCAGCGTTGTGACAGAATCCTACAATGAGCAGTTCTTC.

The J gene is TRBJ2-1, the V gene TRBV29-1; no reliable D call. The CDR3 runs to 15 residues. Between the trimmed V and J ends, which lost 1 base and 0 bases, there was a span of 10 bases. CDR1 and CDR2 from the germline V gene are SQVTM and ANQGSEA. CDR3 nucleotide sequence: TGCAGCGTTGAAGTTGGCACAGTCTCCTACAATGAGCAGTTCTTC. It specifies CSVEVGTVSYNEQFF.

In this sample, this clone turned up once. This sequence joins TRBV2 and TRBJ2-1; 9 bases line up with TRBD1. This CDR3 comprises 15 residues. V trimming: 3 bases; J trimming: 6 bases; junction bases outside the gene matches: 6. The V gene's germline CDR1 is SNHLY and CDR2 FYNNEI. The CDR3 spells CASSDRDRVFNEQFF. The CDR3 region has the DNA TGTGCCAGCAGTGACCGGGACAGGGTTTTCAATGAGCAGTTCTTC.

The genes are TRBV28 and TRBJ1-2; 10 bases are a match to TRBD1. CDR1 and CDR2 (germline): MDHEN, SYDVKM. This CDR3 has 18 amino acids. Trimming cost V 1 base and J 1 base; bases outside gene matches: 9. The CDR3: CASSLSRQGAQDNYGYTF. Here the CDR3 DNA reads TGTGCCAGCAGTTTATCCCGACAGGGGGCTCAGGATAACTATGGCTACACCTTC.

CDR3 sequence (DNA): TGTGCCAGCAGTTTAAAGTCCAGGGTGGATGGCTACACCTTC. It specifies CASSLKSRVDGYTF. The genes are TRBV28 and TRBJ1-2; TRBD1 might be the D (5 bases). Trimming pared 2 bases from V and 6 bases from J, leaving 13 bases between. The CDR3 runs 14 residues. Germline assignment: CDR1 MDHEN and CDR2 SYDVKM.